These 14 T cell receptor beta chains were all obtained from the same sample, sequenced in a study of T cell responses to AZD1222 COVID-19 vaccine. Profiling relied on immunoSEQ multiplex PCR, and the TCRdb table lists in-frame clones only, not all of them. Of 75,000 to 95,000 clones in the sample, roughly 89% were seen once. This specimen was peripheral blood, taken 28 days after the second AZD1222 dose. Source of these receptors: an adult who received the AZD1222 COVID-19 vaccine.

V gene TRBV3-1 (or the pseudogene TRBV3-2) combines with J gene TRBJ1-3; D not resolved. CDR3 length: 15 amino acids. Germline V gene data show CDR1 as LGHDT and CDR2 as YNNKEL (reference sequence). Trimming left V 2 bases short and J 2 bases short, with 10 bases between. The CDR3 DNA reads as TGTGCCAGCAGCCAATTTCAGGTAGCTGGAAACACCATATATTTT. Protein sequence: CASSQFQVAGNTIYF.

V gene TRBV11-1 combines with J gene TRBJ1-6; D unresolved. CDR3 size: 14 residues. Germline lookup yields CDR1 SGHAT and CDR2 FQDESV (reference sequence). Trimming stripped 0 bases from V and 4 bases from J, with 4 bases between. The chain's CDR3 is CASSLARYNSPLHF. DNA for the CDR3: TGTGCCAGCAGCTTAGCTCGGTATAATTCACCCCTCCACTTT.

This clone appeared a few times. The gene calls are TRBV5-1 and TRBJ2-5, with D possibly matching TRBD2 (6 bases). Germline V gene lookup returns CDR1 SGHRS and CDR2 YFSETQ. CDR3 length: 14 amino acids. V lost 4 bases and J lost 1, with 11 bases in between. The CDR3, as DNA: TGCGCCAGCAGCGAGAGCGGGTCCCAAGAGACCCAGTACTTC. Its translation is CASSESGSQETQYF. The full variable domain, in which reference TRBV5-1 and TRBJ2-5 provide the parts outside the CDR3, is KAGVTQTPRYLIKTRGQQVTLSCSPISGHRSVSWYQQTPGQGLQFLFEYFSETQRNKGNFPGRFSGRQFSNSRSEMNVSTLELGDSALYLCASSESGSQETQYFGPGTRLLVL.

This chain connects TRBV4-2 to TRBJ1-1; tentatively, D is TRBD1 (5 bases). V lost 1 base to trimming and J lost 4 bases, with 13 bases between them. The CDR3 has 15 amino acids. Germline lookup yields CDR1 LGHNA and CDR2 YNFKEQ. CDR3 sequence: CASSQGIGGGTEAFF. The CDR3 region has the DNA TGTGCCAGCAGCCAAGGGATCGGGGGGGGCACTGAAGCTTTCTTT.

This CDR3 reads CASSLGQGVFNEQFF. CDR3 DNA: TGTGCCAGCAGCTTAGGACAGGGAGTTTTCAATGAGCAGTTCTTC. This rearrangement joins TRBV7-3 to TRBJ2-1; 8 positions match TRBD1. This CDR3 has 15 amino acids. Germline loops: CDR1 SGHTA, CDR2 FQGTGA. With V trimmed by 2 bases and J by 6 bases, 6 bases remained unmatched.

The chain uses TRBV6-4 and TRBJ2-1, with D possibly matching TRBD1 (6 bases). V shed 6 bases and J shed 7 bases, with 13 bases lying between them. This CDR3 is built from 13 residues. CDR1 is MRHNA, CDR2 SNTAGT, per germline. The CDR3 reads CASSSDRNNEQFF. DNA for the CDR3: TGTGCCAGCAGCTCGGACAGAAATAATGAGCAGTTCTTC.

The chain employs TRBV7-2 and TRBJ2-5; 12 nucleotides line up with TRBD2. Germline loops: CDR1 SGHTA, CDR2 FQGNSA. CDR3 length: 16 amino acids. V gave up 5 bases and J gave up 4 bases; unmatched junction bases: 8. The CDR3 nucleotides are TGTGCCAGCAGCCTCTGGACTAGCGGGGCTCGAGAGACCCAGTACTTC. Its protein is CASSLWTSGARETQYF.

The CDR3 sequence is CATSPGVGQGVYQPQHF. CDR3 in DNA: TGTGCCACCAGCCCAGGGGTTGGACAGGGGGTCTATCAGCCCCAGCATTTT. The chain recombines TRBV15 with TRBJ1-5; 10 bases line up with TRBD1. Germline assignment: CDR1 LNHNV and CDR2 YYDKDF (reference sequence). The CDR3 covers 17 residues. J gave up 5 bases and V 5 bases, and 12 bases lay outside the gene matches.

The CDR3: CASSDGRQGNEKLFF. Written as DNA, the CDR3 is TGTGCCAGCAGTGACGGGCGTCAGGGTAATGAAAAACTGTTTTTT. This chain links TRBV2 with TRBJ1-4, with TRBD1 as a possible D gene (5 bases). From germline, CDR1 is SNHLY and CDR2 FYNNEI. V was pared by 3 bases and J by 4 bases, with 12 bases between. The CDR3 spans 15 residues.

Sample share makes this clone medium-sized (0.01 to 0.1%). The rearrangement uses TRBV9 and TRBJ1-2; TRBD1 might be the D (6 bases). The V end lost 0 bases, the J end lost 3 bases, and 12 bases lay between the germline ends. This CDR3 comprises 15 residues. The germline gives CDR1 SGDLS, CDR2 YYNGEE. CDR3 sequence (DNA): TGTGCCAGCAGCGTAGATGGGACACGGGACTATGGCTACACCTTC. Its protein product is CASSVDGTRDYGYTF.

This rearrangement joins TRBV7-9 to TRBJ1-5, with D possibly TRBD1 on 6 matching bases. Between the trimmed V and J ends, which lost 0 bases and 5 bases, there was a span of 14 bases. The CDR3 totals 16 residues. CDR1 SEHNR and CDR2 FQNEAQ come from the germline V gene (reference sequence). The CDR3 loop is CASSLAIDRRDQPQHF. CDR3 DNA sequence: TGTGCCAGCAGCTTAGCGATCGACAGGCGTGATCAGCCCCAGCATTTT.

V is TRBV18 and J is TRBJ2-6, with D tentatively TRBD1 or TRBD2 (5 bases each). Deletions cut 0 bases from V and 4 bases from J, with 10 bases between. CDR3 size: 16 residues. CDR1 is KGHSH and CDR2 is LQKENI in the germline V gene. In nucleotides, the CDR3 is TGTGCCAGCTCACCACCGGTGGGGGTCGGGGCCAACGTCCTGACTTTC. Encoded protein: CASSPPVGVGANVLTF.

The chain joins TRBV9 to TRBJ1-1; a possible D gene is TRBD1 (5 bases). V was trimmed by 3 bases and J by 2 bases, leaving 17 bases between them. The germline V gene has CDR1 SGDLS and CDR2 YYNGEE. The CDR3 extends over 16 amino acids. CDR3 protein: CASSAGLFTGNTEAFF. DNA for the CDR3: TGTGCCAGCAGCGCTGGCCTCTTTACAGGAAACACTGAAGCTTTCTTT.

The chain joins TRBV27 to TRBJ1-2, with D perhaps matching TRBD1 (5 bases). Deletions cut 10 bases from V and 8 bases from J, with 14 bases between. Germline CDR1 MNHEY, CDR2 SMNVEV (reference sequence). The CDR3 extends over 11 amino acids. This CDR3 reads CANPGAQGYTF. In DNA, the CDR3 is TGTGCCAATCCCGGGGCCCAGGGCTACACCTTC.